The 25 T cell receptor beta chains presented below share a single source sample, sequenced in a study of blood T cell repertoires in COVID-19. The repertoire was sequenced with immunoSEQ multiplex PCR; TCRdb's copy has only in-frame clones and lacks some. Of 150,000 to 200,000 clones listed, about nine tenths were seen once; the top ten hold approximately 0.5%. The sample comprised peripheral blood. The source of these receptors is a man over 45 with acute or convalescent COVID-19.

This chain joins TRBV5-5 and TRBJ2-7, with 9 nucleotides matching TRBD1. V shed 0 bases, J shed 7 bases, and the junction held 14 bases outside the gene matches. Per germline, CDR1 SGHKS and CDR2 YYEKEE (reference sequence). The CDR3 is made up of 17 amino acids. The CDR3 loop is CASSLVGGTGGGWEQYV. CDR3 nucleotide sequence: TGTGCCAGCAGCTTGGTAGGGGGTACAGGGGGCGGCTGGGAGCAGTACGTC.

The V gene is TRBV27, the J gene TRBJ2-1; D is ambiguous. This CDR3 has 14 amino acids. Germline V gene data show CDR1 as MNHEY and CDR2 as SMNVEV (reference sequence). Trimming stripped 2 bases from V and 8 bases from J, with 13 bases between. This chain's CDR3 is CASSLRSPPDEQFF. The CDR3, as DNA: TGTGCCAGCAGTTTACGCTCCCCTCCGGATGAGCAGTTCTTC.

V usage is TRBV15 and J usage is TRBJ1-4; D gene uncertain. The CDR3 spans 17 residues. Per germline, CDR1 LNHNV and CDR2 YYDKDF (reference sequence). Trimming removed 0 bases at V and 3 bases at J, with 14 bases between. DNA for the CDR3: TGTGCCACCAGCAGAGAAGGAGGCCTCCGCCCTAATGAAAAACTGTTTTTT. Translation: CATSREGGLRPNEKLFF.

This rearrangement joins TRBV6-1 to TRBJ1-1; 8 positions match TRBD1. The germline gives CDR1 MNHNS, CDR2 SASEGT. J lost 4 bases, V lost 5 bases, and 6 bases had no gene match. This CDR3 has 14 residues. This CDR3 is CASSSTGVVTEAFF. CDR3 bases: TGTGCCAGCAGTTCGACAGGGGTGGTCACTGAAGCTTTCTTT.

The rearrangement joins TRBV11-2 to TRBJ2-5, with 12 bases matching TRBD2. The CDR3 contains 16 residues. Germline V lookup: CDR1 SGHAT, CDR2 FQNNGV. With 5 bases clipped from V and 5 bases from J, the junction kept 9 bases outside the gene matches. The CDR3 spells CASSHGTSGLRETQYF. The CDR3 DNA is TGTGCCAGCAGCCACGGGACTAGCGGGCTAAGGGAGACCCAGTACTTC.

This clone has only a few counts. This chain joins TRBV7-2 and TRBJ2-3, with 9 bases fitting TRBD2. From germline, CDR1 is SGHTA and CDR2 FQGNSA. The J segment lost 4 bases and the V segment lost 2 bases, leaving 16 bases of the junction unmatched. This CDR3 spans 19 amino acids. The CDR3 sequence is CASSLTVGVSGRGADTQYF. The CDR3 nucleotides read TGTGCCAGCAGCTTAACAGTAGGGGTTAGCGGGAGAGGGGCAGATACGCAGTATTTT.

The rearrangement links TRBV30 to TRBJ2-1, with D possibly matching TRBD2 (5 bases). The germline V and J ends were trimmed by 1 base and 1 base, with 8 bases remaining between them. From germline, CDR1 is GTSNPN and CDR2 SVGIG (reference sequence). This CDR3 contains 14 residues. CDR3: CAWSESGSYNEQFF. The CDR3 DNA is TGTGCCTGGAGTGAAAGCGGATCCTACAATGAGCAGTTCTTC. The variable domain in full, with the rest retrieved from reference TRBV30 and TRBJ2-1, is SQTIHQWPATLVQPVGSPLSLECTVEGTSNPNLYWYRQAAGRGLQLLFYSVGIGQISSEVPQNLSASRPQDRQFILSSKKLLLSDSGFYLCAWSESGSYNEQFFGPGTRLTVL.

CDR3 in DNA: TGTGCCTGGATACGTGCAGGCACGGGGTTAGCCAAAAACATTCAGTACTTC. Residues: CAWIRAGTGLAKNIQYF. The chain has TRBV30 and TRBJ2-4; maybe TRBD2 (5 bases). CDR1 is GTSNPN and CDR2 is SVGIG in the germline V gene (reference sequence). V was pared by 4 bases and J by 0 bases, with 19 bases between. The CDR3 length is 17 residues.

The chain recombines TRBV3-1 (or the pseudogene TRBV3-2) with TRBJ1-5; 8 nucleotides match TRBD1. After removal of 1 base from V and 5 bases from J, the junction contained 10 bases not matched to a gene. Germline CDR1 LGHDT, CDR2 YNNKEL (reference sequence). The CDR3 totals 17 residues. CDR3 in amino acids: CASSQAGQGGSHQPQHF. For the CDR3, the DNA is TGTGCCAGCAGCCAAGCCGGACAGGGTGGTAGTCATCAGCCCCAGCATTTT.

The chain employs TRBV5-1 and TRBJ1-6; no clear D gene. CDR1 SGHRS and CDR2 YFSETQ come from the germline V gene. V was clipped by 1 base and J by 9 bases, with 11 bases between them. CDR3 length: 14 amino acids. The CDR3 reads CASSLTAESSPLHF. DNA of the CDR3: TGCGCCAGCAGCTTGACCGCCGAGAGTTCACCCCTCCACTTT. Full variable domain (remainder filled in from reference TRBV5-1 and TRBJ1-6): KAGVTQTPRYLIKTRGQQVTLSCSPISGHRSVSWYQQTPGQGLQFLFEYFSETQRNKGNFPGRFSGRQFSNSRSEMNVSTLELGDSALYLCASSLTAESSPLHFGNGTRLTVT.

The chain combines TRBV6-5 with TRBJ1-4, with 11 bases matching TRBD1. The length of the CDR3 is 11 residues. The V segment lost 6 bases and the J segment 13 bases; nucleotides outside the gene matches: 1. Germline CDR1 MNHEY, CDR2 SVGAGI. CDR3 sequence reads: CASRGQGGLFF. In nucleotides, the CDR3 is TGTGCCAGCAGGGGACAGGGGGGACTGTTTTTT.

Here the CDR3 DNA reads TGTGCCACCAGTGATGGGGCGGCTGAAAAACTGTTTTTT. Translated: CATSDGAAEKLFF. The V and J genes are TRBV24-1 and TRBJ1-4; possible D gene TRBD1, 5 bases. The CDR3 has 13 residues. Germline CDR1 KGHDR, CDR2 SFDVKD. V was trimmed by 3 bases and J by 7 bases, leaving 8 bases between them.

The chain combines TRBV5-6 with TRBJ2-7, with 7 bases aligning to TRBD2. The CDR3 loop spans 15 amino acids. The V and J ends lost 2 bases and 4 bases, in that order; junction bases with no gene match: 9. In germline, CDR1 is SGHDT, CDR2 YYEEEE. The CDR3 DNA sequence: TGTGCCAGCAGCTTTTCGGGGGGACTCGCGTACGAGCAGTACTTC. Translated: CASSFSGGLAYEQYF.

The V and J genes are TRBV15 and TRBJ1-2, with D hard to call. CDR3 length equals 14 residues. The V end was cut by 3 bases, the J end by 12 bases, with 20 bases between. The germline V gene encodes CDR1 LNHNV and CDR2 YYDKDF (reference sequence). CDR3 sequence: CATSRGWGVRYHTF. CDR3 sequence (DNA): TGTGCCACCAGCAGGGGGTGGGGAGTCCGGTACCACACCTTC. The entire variable domain, with the rest obtained from reference TRBV15 and TRBJ1-2, is as follows: DAMVIQNPRYQVTQFGKPVTLSCSQTLNHNVMYWYQQKSSQAPKLLFHYYDKDFNNEADTPDNFQSRRPNTSFCFLDIRSPGLGDTAMYLCATSRGWGVRYHTFGSGTRLTVV.

This clone was seen only once. The genes are TRBV12-3 or TRBV12-4 and TRBJ2-5; D not resolved. Trimming took 5 bases from V and 5 from J, leaving 6 bases between them. The CDR3 is made up of 11 amino acids. The CDR3 nucleotides read TGTGCCAGCAGTGTACGGGAGACCCAGTACTTC. It codes for CASSVRETQYF.

This rearrangement joins TRBV6-5 to TRBJ1-4, with unresolved D. V lost 2 bases and J lost 6, with 7 bases in between. Looked up from germline, CDR1 is MNHEY and CDR2 is SVGAGI. This CDR3 is 13 amino acids long. CDR3 coding DNA: TGTGCCAGCAGTTACGACCAGGATGAAAAACTGTTTTTT. Its translation: CASSYDQDEKLFF.

This chain uses TRBV7-2 with TRBJ1-6, with D possibly matching TRBD1 (5 bases). Per germline, CDR1 SGHTA and CDR2 FQGNSA. The CDR3 loop spans 16 amino acids. Trimming left V 1 base short and J 12 bases short, with 19 bases between. CDR3 DNA: TGTGCCAGCAGCTTAGGTTCGGCAGGGTCTACGGAACCCCTCCACTTT. This gives the protein CASSLGSAGSTEPLHF.

The V gene is TRBV27, the J gene TRBJ2-3; weak D call: TRBD2 (6 bases). Deletions cut 0 bases from V and 3 bases from J, with 16 bases between. Germline V lookup: CDR1 MNHEY, CDR2 SMNVEV (reference sequence). The CDR3 sequence is 17 residues long. CDR3 in DNA: TGTGCCAGCAGTTTATCACGGGGGAGAGTGGAGACAGATACGCAGTATTTT. It specifies CASSLSRGRVETDTQYF.

The chain joins TRBV5-8 to TRBJ1-6, with D possibly TRBD1 on 5 matching bases. The germline V gene has CDR1 SGHTS and CDR2 YDEGEE. The CDR3 is made up of 13 amino acids. Trimming removed 9 bases at V and 9 bases at J, with 16 bases between. The CDR3 sequence is CATWGGLSSPLHF. For the CDR3, the DNA is TGTGCCACCTGGGGGGGGTTAAGTTCACCCCTCCACTTT.

This clone was seen more than once but under ten times. The rearrangement joins TRBV15 to TRBJ2-3; 7 bases line up with TRBD1. The V gene's germline CDR1 is LNHNV and CDR2 YYDKDF (reference sequence). V lost 5 bases and J lost 1; bases outside the gene matches: 3. The CDR3 runs 14 residues. Here the CDR3 reads CATSRQGGTDTQYF. Written as DNA, the CDR3 is TGTGCCACCAGCCGACAGGGCGGCACAGATACGCAGTATTTT.

This clone turned up a few times. This chain connects TRBV9 to TRBJ1-5; no reliable D call. The CDR3 consists of 14 residues. Trimming pared 0 bases from V and 5 bases from J, leaving 9 bases between. Germline assignment: CDR1 SGDLS and CDR2 YYNGEE. The CDR3 protein is CASSVGQAYQPQHF. Written as DNA, the CDR3 is TGTGCCAGCAGCGTAGGCCAGGCCTATCAGCCCCAGCATTTT.

The V gene is TRBV28, the J gene TRBJ1-6; D not resolved. In germline, CDR1 is MDHEN, CDR2 SYDVKM. Between the trimmed V and J ends, which lost 7 bases and 6 bases, there was a span of 16 bases. The CDR3 spans 15 residues. The CDR3 loop reads CASIHHSGLNSPLHF. CDR3 bases: TGTGCCAGCATCCACCATAGCGGACTTAATTCACCCCTCCACTTT.

The rearrangement links TRBV28 to TRBJ1-3; unclear D gene. Looked up from germline, CDR1 is MDHEN and CDR2 is SYDVKM. This CDR3 spans 14 amino acids. The ends were cut back, 2 bases at V and 2 bases at J, with 7 bases in the middle. The DNA for the CDR3 is TGTGCCAGCAGTTTAGTTTCCACTGGAAACACCATATATTTT. It specifies CASSLVSTGNTIYF.

V and J are TRBV4-3 and TRBJ2-2, with 11 positions matching TRBD2. V was pared by 2 bases and J by 2 bases, with 4 bases of the junction left unmatched. The germline CDR1 and CDR2 sequences are LGHNA and YSLEER. The CDR3 length is 17 residues. CDR3 nucleotide sequence: TGCGCCAGCAGCCAAATGACTAGCGGGGCAAACACCGGGGAGCTGTTTTTT. Its protein is CASSQMTSGANTGELFF.

The chain carries TRBV30 and TRBJ2-5; TRBD1 might be the D (5 bases). The V end lost 0 bases, the J end lost 4 bases, and 15 bases lay between the germline ends. CDR1 and CDR2 from the germline V gene are GTSNPN and SVGIG (reference sequence). The CDR3 length is 15 residues. The CDR3 region is CAWSVGVGNGETQYF. In nucleotides, the CDR3 is TGTGCCTGGAGTGTAGGGGTGGGGAACGGAGAGACCCAGTACTTC. Full variable domain (remainder filled in from reference TRBV30 and TRBJ2-5): SQTIHQWPATLVQPVGSPLSLECTVEGTSNPNLYWYRQAAGRGLQLLFYSVGIGQISSEVPQNLSASRPQDRQFILSSKKLLLSDSGFYLCAWSVGVGNGETQYFGPGTRLLVL.